A single sample gave rise to the 25 T cell receptor beta chains below, sequenced in a study of T cell clonality in common variable immunodeficiency. Assay used: immunoSEQ multiplex PCR; TCRdb lists only in-frame clones, some missing. The table lists some 38,000 clones, with no singletons. The sequenced material came from peripheral blood mononuclear cells. The receptors come from a person aged 18 to 75 in good health.

This clone was counted a few times. The read stops 3 residues short of the end of the CDR3; the missing end is completed from the germline J gene. The chain joins TRBV7-2 to TRBJ1-2, with 7 bases lining up with TRBD1. The CDR3 consists of 15 residues. From germline, CDR1 is SGHTA and CDR2 FQGNSA. CDR3 bases read: TGTGCCAGCAGCTTAGGAGGGGACAGTTCCTACGAC. It is translated as CASSLGGDSSYD. The whole CDR3 protein is CASSLGGDSSYDYTF.

This clone was recorded many times. The CDR3 end falls 3 residues outside the read, so it is completed with the germline J gene. This rearrangement joins TRBV19 to TRBJ1-4; maybe TRBD1 (6 bases). Germline CDR1 and CDR2: LNHDA and SQIVND (reference sequence). The CDR3 sequence is 13 residues long. Trimming stripped 4 bases from V and 5 bases from J, with 8 bases between. The covered CDR3 bases are TGTGCCAGTAGTAGGGACATAAATGAAAAA. Its protein is CASSRDINEK. The CDR3, in full, reads CASSRDINEKLFF. Together with reference TRBV19 and TRBJ1-4, the CDR3 gives the full variable domain: DGGITQSPKYLFRKEGQNVTLSCEQNLNHDAMYWYRQDPGQGLRLIYYSQIVNDFQKGDIAEGYSVSREKKESFPLTVTSAQKNPTAFYLCASSRDINEKLFFGSGTQLSVL.

On this clone itself: The read falls 3 residues short of the CDR3 end, and the missing part is taken from the germline J gene. The chain joins TRBV5-4 to TRBJ2-1; 8 bases fit TRBD2. In germline, CDR1 is SGHNT, CDR2 YYREEE (reference sequence). The CDR3 loop spans 15 amino acids. V lost 3 bases and J lost 2; bases outside the gene matches: 4. The CDR3 protein is CASSYSGTTYNEQFF. The CDR3 bases that were read are TGTGCCAGCAGCTATAGCGGGACCACCTACAATGAG.

This clone was picked up many times. With the read ending 3 residues before the CDR3 end, the germline J gene is used to fill in that end. V gene TRBV19 combines with J gene TRBJ1-5; 7 nucleotides align to TRBD1. CDR1 and CDR2 (germline): LNHDA, SQIVND (reference sequence). The CDR3 has 13 residues. V shed 5 bases, J shed 5 bases, and the junction held 3 bases outside the gene matches. The CDR3 reads CASSAQGDQPQHF. The CDR3 bases that were read are TGTGCCAGTAGTGCCCAGGGGGATCAGCCC.

This clone was recorded a few times. The read falls 3 residues short of the CDR3 end, and the missing part is taken from the germline J gene. The chain recombines TRBV18 with TRBJ2-3, with unresolved D. CDR3 length equals 17 residues. The germline V gene encodes CDR1 KGHSH and CDR2 LQKENI. The sequenced CDR3 bases are TGTGCCAGCTCACCAAGGCAGCTCAAAGATAGCAATCAGCCG. This gives the protein CASSPRQLKDSNQP. The entire CDR3 reads CASSPRQLKDSNQPQYF.

This clone has at least ten counts. The read stops 3 residues short of the end of the CDR3; the missing end is completed from the germline J gene. The chain employs TRBV23-1 and TRBJ1-4; no reliable D call. TRBV23-1 is labeled an ORF, and its function is uncertain. The CDR3 runs 19 residues. V was clipped by 0 bases and J by 6 bases, with 23 bases between them. CDR3 residues: CASSQSVAAAVRSDEKLFF. The DNA read from the CDR3 is TGCGCCAGCAGTCAATCGGTAGCGGCAGCCGTTAGGTCGGATGAAAAA.

This clone was observed at least ten times. Read data end 3 residues before the CDR3 end; the end is taken from the germline J gene. This chain connects TRBV28 to TRBJ2-4, with a possible D match to TRBD2 (6 bases). The CDR3 totals 14 residues. The germline CDR1 and CDR2 sequences are MDHEN and SYDVKM. CDR3 DNA, as far as it was read: TGTGCCAGCAGTTCTAACCCCGGGACTCAATTT. Its translation is CASSSNPGTQF. The entire CDR3 is CASSSNPGTQFQYF.

This clone has at least ten counts. Read coverage stops 3 residues before the CDR3 terminus; the germline J gene supplies the remainder. This chain joins TRBV2 and TRBJ2-7, with a weak D call TRBD2 (6 bases). Trimming removed 2 bases from V and 0 bases from J, with 8 bases in between. This CDR3 comprises 14 residues. From germline, CDR1 is SNHLY and CDR2 FYNNEI. The DNA read from the CDR3 is TGTGCCAGCAGTGAAAGGAGGGGCTCCTACGAG. As protein: CASSERRGSYE. The whole CDR3 sequence reads CASSERRGSYEQYF.

This clone was observed many times. The read falls 3 residues short of the CDR3 end, and the missing part is taken from the germline J gene. The chain combines TRBV7-9 with TRBJ1-2; 9 bases agree with TRBD1. In germline, CDR1 is SEHNR, CDR2 FQNEAQ (reference sequence). The CDR3 extends over 15 amino acids. Partial CDR3 DNA: TGTGCCAGCAGCTTAGGGGGACAGGGTCCCTCGGGC. This sequence encodes CASSLGGQGPSG. The full CDR3 reads CASSLGGQGPSGYTF.

Details on this clone: The CDR3 end falls 3 residues outside the read, so it is completed with the germline J gene. The chain couples TRBV6-1 to TRBJ2-4, with 8 bases fitting TRBD1. The germline V gene encodes CDR1 MNHNS and CDR2 SASEGT. The CDR3 covers 15 residues. The sequenced CDR3 bases are TGTGCCAGCAGTGACCCGGGACTGGACAGGGATGGT. Translation: CASSDPGLDRDG. The whole CDR3 sequence reads CASSDPGLDRDGQYF.

Ten or more counts support this clone. CDR3 region: CSARKLAGGSTDTQYF. CDR3 DNA (partial): TGCAGTGCTAGAAAACTAGCGGGGGGGTCCACAGATACG. The chain recombines TRBV20-1 with TRBJ2-3; 13 bases are shared with TRBD2. Sequencing ends 3 residues short of the CDR3 end; the germline J gene provides the rest. With V trimmed by 2 bases and J by 2 bases, 4 bases remained unmatched. Germline lookup yields CDR1 DFQATT and CDR2 SNEGSKA (reference sequence). The CDR3 length is 16 residues.

Comment on this clone: The read ends 3 residues before the CDR3 terminus; that terminus is restored from the germline J gene. The rearrangement joins TRBV6-2 or TRBV6-3 to TRBJ2-4; D possibly uses TRBD1 or TRBD2 (6 bases each). There are 13 residues in the CDR3. CDR1 MNHEY and CDR2 SVGEGT come from the germline V gene. CDR3 loop: CASSYPTGGGQYF. The CDR3 bases that were read are TGTGCCAGCAGTTACCCCACAGGAGGGGGT.

This clone was observed at least ten times. Coverage ceases 3 residues before the CDR3 finishes, and the germline J gene fills in the end. The chain joins TRBV7-2 to TRBJ2-2; D possibly corresponds to TRBD1 (5 bases). The CDR3 sequence is 15 residues long. CDR1 is SGHTA and CDR2 is FQGNSA in the germline V gene. V was trimmed by 1 base and J by 3 bases, leaving 9 bases between them. The part of the CDR3 DNA that was read is TGTGCCAGCAGCTTAGTGACAGCTCACACCGGGGAG. This gives the protein CASSLVTAHTGE. The complete CDR3 sequence is CASSLVTAHTGELFF.

With regard to this clone: The CDR3 end falls 3 residues outside the read, so it is completed with the germline J gene. The chain is built from TRBV7-6 and TRBJ2-7; the match to TRBD1 covers 11 bases. This CDR3 has 14 amino acids. CDR1 is SGHVS and CDR2 is FNYEAQ in the germline V gene. V shed 4 bases, J shed 4 bases, and the junction held 3 bases outside the gene matches. The covered CDR3 bases are TGTGCCAGCAGCTCGCGGGACAGGGGGTACGAG. As protein: CASSSRDRGYE. The whole CDR3 protein is CASSSRDRGYEQYF.

This clone was found many times. Read data end 3 residues before the CDR3 end; the end is taken from the germline J gene. The V and J genes are TRBV19 and TRBJ2-4; no reliable D call. The CDR3 covers 14 residues. Trimming removed 5 bases from V and 0 bases from J, with 8 bases in between. Per the germline V gene, CDR1 is LNHDA and CDR2 is SQIVND (reference sequence). CDR3 bases read: TGTGCCAGTAGTGAGCAGGTAGCCAAAAACATT. Translated: CASSEQVAKNI. The whole CDR3 sequence reads CASSEQVAKNIQYF.

This clone has ten or more counts. The sequenced fragment ends 3 residues before the CDR3 boundary, so the rest is inferred from the germline J gene. This chain joins TRBV5-1 and TRBJ2-2, with unresolved D. Trimming pared 7 bases from V and 6 bases from J, leaving 10 bases between. Germline CDR1 and CDR2: SGHRS and YFSETQ. The CDR3 has 12 amino acids. The sequenced CDR3 bases are TGCGCCAGCCATTCAGTGCCCGGGGAG. Amino acids: CASHSVPGE. In full, the CDR3 reads CASHSVPGELFF.

This clone has at least ten counts. Read sequence stops 3 residues before the CDR3 end, and the germline J gene provides the missing end. The chain combines TRBV7-2 with TRBJ2-7; the D gene is possibly TRBD2 (5 bases). Per germline, CDR1 SGHTA and CDR2 FQGNSA. Trimming cost V 1 base and J 4 bases, with 14 bases left between them. The CDR3 extends over 15 amino acids. This CDR3 is CASSLGLSSKYEQYF. CDR3 DNA (partial): TGTGCCAGCAGCTTAGGACTATCGAGTAAATACGAG. Combining the CDR3 with reference TRBV7-2 and TRBJ2-7 gives the whole variable domain GAGVSQSPSNKVTEKGKDVELRCDPISGHTALYWYRQSLGQGLEFLIYFQGNSAPDKSGLPSDRFSAERTGGSVSTLTIQRTQQEDSAVYLCASSLGLSSKYEQYFGPGTRLTVT.

This clone was seen ten or more times. The CDR3 extends 3 residues past the end of the read, so its final part is completed from the germline J gene. The chain carries TRBV5-1 and TRBJ2-7; TRBD2 aligns across 8 bases. J was trimmed by 3 bases and V by 0 bases; bases with no gene match: 8. Germline V CDR1 and CDR2: SGHRS, YFSETQ. CDR3 length: 16 amino acids. This CDR3 is CASSLALAGPDYEQYF. CDR3 bases read: TGCGCCAGCAGCTTGGCCCTAGCGGGCCCGGACTACGAG.

This clone was observed many times. The CDR3 DNA, read in part, is TGTGCCAGCAGCTTAGCCCCTAGCGGGAGCGACGAG. Protein sequence: CASSLAPSGSDE. The CDR3, in full, reads CASSLAPSGSDEQYF. This chain uses TRBV13 with TRBJ2-7, with 10 bases lining up with TRBD2. The missing CDR3 end, 3 residues past where the read stops, is filled in from the germline J gene. V was clipped by 1 base and J by 5 bases; unmatched bases: 5. CDR1 and CDR2 from the germline V gene are PRHDT and FYEKMQ (reference sequence). The CDR3 spans 15 residues.

This clone was picked up many times. The CDR3 end lies 3 residues beyond the end of the read and is filled in from the germline J gene. The V gene is TRBV13, the J gene TRBJ2-1; D possibly corresponds to TRBD2 (5 bases). CDR1 is PRHDT, CDR2 FYEKMQ, per germline (reference sequence). The CDR3 contains 15 residues. V was clipped by 1 base and J by 6 bases, with 13 bases between them. The covered CDR3 bases are TGTGCCAGCAGCTTAGTTTCTCTCGGGGTCAATGAG. This gives the protein CASSLVSLGVNE. The entire CDR3 is CASSLVSLGVNEQFF.

Concerning this clone itself: The read falls 3 residues short of the CDR3 end, and the missing part is taken from the germline J gene. The chain recombines TRBV7-9 with TRBJ2-2; 7 bases fit TRBD1. This CDR3 is built from 14 residues. Germline CDR1 reads SEHNR; CDR2 reads FQNEAQ (reference sequence). The sequenced part of the CDR3 DNA is TGTGCCAGCAGCAAGGGGGCAGGAGAGGAAAAG. Its protein product is CASSKGAGEEK. The full CDR3 is CASSKGAGEEKLFF. Full variable domain (rest looked up from reference TRBV7-9 and TRBJ2-2): DTGVSQNPRHKITKRGQNVTFRCDPISEHNRLYWYRQTLGQGPEFLTYFQNEAQLEKSRLLSDRFSAERPKGSFSTLEIQRTEQGDSAMYLCASSKGAGEEKLFFGEGSRLTVL.

This clone showed up many times. With the read ending 3 residues before the CDR3 end, the germline J gene is used to fill in that end. The chain combines TRBV2 with TRBJ2-7; TRBD1 is a possible D gene (5 bases). V lost 6 bases and J lost 3, with 12 bases in between. The CDR3 is made up of 13 amino acids. Germline values: CDR1 SNHLY, CDR2 FYNNEI. CDR3 bases read: TGTGCCAGCAGGCCGACAGTTAGCTACGAG. This codes for CASRPTVSYE. In full, the CDR3 reads CASRPTVSYEQYF.

At least ten counts were recorded for this clone. Sequencing ends 3 residues short of the CDR3 end; the germline J gene provides the rest. The J gene is TRBJ1-4, the V gene TRBV28, with D possibly matching TRBD1 (5 bases). The V and J ends lost 6 bases and 5 bases respectively, with 10 bases between them. This CDR3 is 13 amino acids long. The germline CDR1 and CDR2 sequences are MDHEN and SYDVKM. The sequenced part of the CDR3 DNA is TGTGCCAGCAGGTGGGGGGGAAATGAAAAA. Protein sequence: CASRWGGNEK. The entire CDR3 protein reads CASRWGGNEKLFF.

This clone has a count of ten or more. The missing CDR3 end, 3 residues past where the read stops, is filled in from the germline J gene. The gene calls are TRBV7-9 and TRBJ2-3; D gene unclear. This CDR3 contains 15 residues. V dropped 0 bases and J dropped 2 bases, with 9 bases sitting between them. Per the germline V gene, CDR1 is SEHNR and CDR2 is FQNEAQ (reference sequence). The CDR3 bases that were read are TGTGCCAGCAGCTTAGCTCTCCAGGACACAGATACG. It translates to CASSLALQDTDT. The whole CDR3 sequence is CASSLALQDTDTQYF.

The sample holds many counts of this clone. The missing CDR3 end, 3 residues past where the read stops, is filled in from the germline J gene. V usage is TRBV19 and J usage is TRBJ2-2; 7 positions agree with TRBD1. CDR1 and CDR2 (germline): LNHDA, SQIVND (reference sequence). The CDR3 consists of 15 residues. CDR3 amino acids: CASRAAGQANEKLFF. CDR3 DNA (partial): TGTGCCAGTAGGGCAGCAGGACAGGCGAATGAAAAG.